One sample yielded the 21 T cell receptor beta chains listed below, sequenced in a study of T cells in Graves' hyperthyroidism and ophthalmopathy. From RNA transcripts, TCR beta CDR3 regions were amplified. HTBI primers were used for first-round RT-PCR of the TCR CDR3. TCRdb itself ran the multiplex PCR reads through MiXCR, one entry per CDR3 protein. The table has under 450,000 distinct CDR3 sequences, 17% seen once; the top ten hold around a third. The sequenced sample was blood. These receptors were obtained from a woman aged 25 to 39 with Graves' hyperthyroidism that later progressed to Graves' ophthalmopathy.

The sample holds many counts of this clonotype. The V gene is TRBV28, the J gene TRBJ2-7; D remains unclear. V was shortened by 2 bases and J by 2 bases, with 19 bases between the two germline ends. This CDR3 comprises 17 residues. Germline CDR1 reads MDHEN; CDR2 reads SYDVKM. Written as DNA, the CDR3 is TGTGCCAGCAGTTTAGGGGTTGCAGGTTTTCAACCCTACGAGCAGTACTTC. Protein product: CASSLGVAGFQPYEQYF.

This clonotype came up many times. CDR3 protein: CSVEDGGSEQFF. As DNA, the CDR3 is TGCAGCGTTGAGGACGGGGGCTCCGAGCAGTTCTTC. The gene calls are TRBV29-1 and TRBJ2-1, with D perhaps matching TRBD1 or TRBD2 (6 bases each). The CDR3 is 12 amino acids. CDR1 and CDR2 from the germline V gene are SQVTM and ANQGSEA. V was pared by 3 bases and J by 10 bases, with 13 bases between.

J is TRBJ1-5 and V is TRBV10-3, with D uncertain. The CDR3 runs 14 residues. The germline V gene has CDR1 ENHRY and CDR2 SYGVKD. The ends were cut back, 6 bases at V and 5 bases at J, with 14 bases in the middle. The CDR3 sequence is CAISNQIRDQPQHF. DNA for the CDR3: TGTGCCATCAGCAATCAAATTAGGGATCAGCCCCAGCATTTT.

This clonotype was detected ten times or more. The chain links TRBV30 to TRBJ1-1; the match to TRBD1 covers 12 bases. Germline V gives CDR1 GTSNPN, CDR2 SVGIG (reference sequence). After removal of 5 bases from V and 10 bases from J, the junction contained 11 bases not matched to a gene. This CDR3 comprises 14 residues. The CDR3 nucleotides are TGTGCCTGGGTACCGGGACAGGGGGCTCGAGGAGCTTTCTTT. It codes for CAWVPGQGARGAFF.

This clonotype has at least ten counts. The chain has TRBV12-3 or TRBV12-4 and TRBJ1-5; 9 bases align to TRBD1. This CDR3 is built from 14 residues. Germline trimming cut 6 bases from V and 3 bases from J; bases unmatched to any gene: 3. CDR3 in DNA: TGTGCCAGCAGGGGACAGGGCCACAATCAGCCCCAGCATTTT. Protein: CASRGQGHNQPQHF.

Comments on this clonotype: This may arise from a read error, as a much more abundant clone is one base away. This sequence joins TRBV5-1 and TRBJ2-7, with a possible D match to TRBD1 (6 bases). Trimming cost V 3 bases and J 2 bases, with 15 bases left between them. The CDR3 has 15 amino acids. Germline V gene lookup returns CDR1 SGHRS and CDR2 YFSETQ. DNA for the CDR3: TGCGCCAGCAGCTCGGGTTACAGGGAACCCTACGAGCAGTACTTC. Translation: CASSSGYREPYEQYF.

V gene TRBV25-1 combines with J gene TRBJ2-3, with TRBD1 matching over 8 bases. CDR3 length: 13 residues. Germline lookup yields CDR1 MGHDK and CDR2 SYGVNS. V lost 8 bases to trimming and J lost 11 bases; unmatched junction nucleotides: 12. The CDR3 reads CASGLTGDGMQYF. In DNA, the CDR3 is TGTGCCAGCGGACTGACAGGGGACGGTATGCAGTATTTT.

There are many counts of this clonotype. The chain couples TRBV2 to TRBJ2-7; D gene ambiguous. Germline loops: CDR1 SNHLY, CDR2 FYNNEI. Between the trimmed V and J ends, which lost 3 bases and 0 bases, there was a span of 12 bases. The CDR3 has 15 residues. CDR3 residues: CASSDSRANSYEQYF. CDR3 sequence (DNA): TGTGCCAGCAGTGACAGTCGGGCCAACTCCTACGAGCAGTACTTC.

Ten or more counts support this clonotype. The V call is TRBV10-3, the J call TRBJ2-7, with D possibly matching TRBD1 (6 bases). Trimming stripped 5 bases from V and 6 bases from J, with 8 bases between. Germline-derived CDR1 and CDR2 are ENHRY and SYGVKD. The CDR3 loop spans 11 amino acids. In nucleotides, the CDR3 is TGTGCCATCAGTACAGGGCCCGAGCAGTACTTC. Residues: CAISTGPEQYF.

In regard to this clonotype: Compared with germline, one end of the junction differs, possibly owing to a read error. The chain carries TRBV30 and TRBJ1-5; the D gene is possibly TRBD1 (6 bases). The CDR3 spans 17 residues. Germline V gene sequence: CDR1 GTSNPN, CDR2 SVGIG (reference sequence). The CDR3 here is CAWSVLGTLYSNHPQHF. CDR3 coding DNA: TGTGCCTGGAGTGTACTCGGGACACTCTATAGCAATCACCCCCAGCATTTT.

As to this clonotype: A much larger clone lies one base from this, so it may be a read error. The chain links TRBV3-1 to TRBJ2-3; D gene ambiguous. Trimming removed 5 bases from V and 2 bases from J, with 5 bases in between. Germline CDR1 reads LGHDT; CDR2 reads YNNKEL (reference sequence). The CDR3 is 12 residues long. The CDR3 DNA follows: TGTGCCAGCAGCACCGTCACAGATACGCAGTATTTT. Its translation is CASSTVTDTQYF.

With regard to this clonotype: Possible read error: a much larger clone is one base away. The chain recombines TRBV11-2 with TRBJ2-7, with 8 bases identical to TRBD1. The CDR3 has 14 amino acids. V shed 4 bases and J 6 bases; nucleotides not matched to a gene: 8. Germline CDR1 and CDR2: SGHAT and FQNNGV. DNA of the CDR3: TGTGCCAGCAGCTCAGCCAGGGGGCCTTTCGAGCAGTACTTC. It codes for CASSSARGPFEQYF.

This clonotype has more than one count but fewer than ten. V gene TRBV10-2 combines with J gene TRBJ1-1, with D perhaps TRBD1 (6 bases). Trimming took off 6 bases at V and 5 bases at J, with 13 bases between the two ends. Looked up from germline, CDR1 is WSHSY and CDR2 is SAAADI. This CDR3 is built from 13 residues. The CDR3 DNA reads as TGCGCCAGCAGGGGGCGAGGGGGGACTGAAGCTTTCTTT. Translating gives CASRGRGGTEAFF.

This clonotype was counted at least ten times. This sequence joins TRBV12-3 or TRBV12-4 and TRBJ1-5; 7 bases agree with TRBD1. V lost 6 bases to trimming and J lost 13 bases; unmatched junction nucleotides: 12. This CDR3 contains 13 residues. This CDR3 is CASRGTAIKKQHF. The CDR3 nucleotides read TGTGCCAGCAGGGGGACAGCCATAAAAAAGCAGCATTTT.

This chain connects TRBV6-1 to TRBJ1-4, with D possibly TRBD1 on 5 matching bases. V dropped 6 bases and J dropped 0 bases, with 11 bases sitting between them. The CDR3 contains 15 residues. Per the germline V gene, CDR1 is MNHNS and CDR2 is SASEGT. The CDR3 region has the DNA TGTGCCAGCAGGTTGACAGACTCAACTAATGAAAAACTGTTTTTT. Translation: CASRLTDSTNEKLFF.

For this clonotype: A clone one base away is much larger, so this may be a read error. The J gene is TRBJ1-1, the V gene TRBV5-1; 7 bases align to TRBD1. From germline, CDR1 is SGHRS and CDR2 YFSETQ. CDR3 length: 15 amino acids. CDR3 amino acids: CVSSRTTTGADEAFF. CDR3 DNA: TGCGTCAGCAGCCGAACCACCACAGGGGCTGATGAAGCTTTCTTT. Full variable domain (rest looked up from reference TRBV5-1 and TRBJ1-1): KAGVTQTPRYLIKTRGQQVTLSCSPISGHRSVSWYQQTPGQGLQFLFEYFSETQRNKGNFPGRFSGRQFSNSRSEMNVSTLELGDSALYLCVSSRTTTGADEAFFGQGTRLTVV.

This clonotype was observed a handful of times. This chain uses TRBV5-1 with TRBJ1-6, with D possibly TRBD1 on 5 matching bases. The CDR3 contains 15 residues. Trimming pared 2 bases from V and 8 bases from J, leaving 14 bases between. Germline CDR1 and CDR2: SGHRS and YFSETQ. This chain's CDR3 is CASSFRETRDSPLHF. Here the CDR3 DNA reads TGCGCCAGCAGCTTCAGGGAAACACGGGATTCACCCCTCCACTTT.

In its sample, this clonotype was seen many times. V usage is TRBV2 and J usage is TRBJ1-1; D is unresolved. V was clipped by 4 bases and J by 0 bases, with 9 bases between them. Looked up from germline, CDR1 is SNHLY and CDR2 is FYNNEI. CDR3 size: 14 residues. In DNA, the CDR3 is TGTGCCAGCAGTGTGGGCCGCATGAACACTGAAGCTTTCTTT. Translation gives CASSVGRMNTEAFF.

Ten or more counts support this clonotype. The genes are TRBV27 and TRBJ2-7; the D is unclear. The CDR3 runs to 13 residues. The V gene lost 3 bases and the J gene lost 3 bases, with 9 bases spanning the gap. From germline, CDR1 is MNHEY and CDR2 SMNVEV (reference sequence). The chain's CDR3 is CASSFGEDYEQYF. As DNA, the CDR3 is TGTGCCAGCAGTTTTGGCGAGGACTACGAGCAGTACTTC.

This chain connects TRBV29-1 to TRBJ1-1, with 7 bases fitting TRBD1. Trimming took 4 bases from V and 7 from J; bases not matched to a gene: 0. Germline V gene sequence: CDR1 SQVTM, CDR2 ANQGSEA. This CDR3 has 10 residues. Written as DNA, the CDR3 is TGCAGCGTTGGACAGGGTGAAGCTTTCTTT. This gives the protein CSVGQGEAFF.

This clonotype was seen repeatedly, ten times or more. CDR3 in amino acids: CASNKGGAGSGNTIYF. CDR3 sequence (DNA): TGTGCCAGCAACAAAGGGGGCGCCGGTTCTGGAAACACCATATATTTT. This chain uses TRBV2 with TRBJ1-3, with 7 bases lining up with TRBD1. J was trimmed by 1 base and V by 7 bases; bases with no gene match: 10. Germline values: CDR1 SNHLY, CDR2 FYNNEI. The CDR3 is 16 amino acids.